The present TCR beta chain was sequenced within a study of beta chain features in type 1 diabetes. Whole-study findings and limits: There was a moderate but significant shortening of TCRB CDR3s in all four CD4+ subsets of Type 1 diabetes patients. TCRB repertoires of naive, central memory and Treg cells appeared more similar among patients than among healthy donors.

This clone was seen only a few times. What it binds is not known. Trimming left V 4 bases short and J 0 bases short, with 10 bases between. The germline CDR1 and CDR2 sequences are SGHTA and FQGTGA. The CDR3 covers 15 residues. The investigators reverse transcribed all of the isolated RNA, so they sequenced expressed TCRB transcripts. Sequenced naive, central memory and regulatory T cell samples produced an average of about 3.57 million reads. Measured with immunoSEQ multiplex PCR; TCRdb has only the in-frame clones, and not every one. The data contain about 160,000 clones, less than 9.5% of them singletons.

The TCR originated in a woman in her forties with type 1 diabetes. Sequencing was carried out using central memory CD4+ T cells from blood. The rearrangement links TRBV7-3 to TRBJ2-1; D is uncertain. The CDR3 DNA sequence: TGTGCCAGCAGCTCCCAGGTTGGCTCCTACAATGAGCAGTTCTTC. Translating gives CASSSQVGSYNEQFF.